The clone carrying this TCR beta chain appeared a few times. Antigen: not known. Each sequencing run yielded over 160 million TCR-beta sequences from 15-18 subjects. TCRdb re-called the 5' RACE reads through MiXCR, storing one row per CDR3 protein. The data contain tens of thousands of distinct CDR3 sequences, around 3.3% of them singletons. Where libraries were unsorted, they were derived from 2 million PBMCs stored at -80 degrees C. The entry originates in a study of neurological immune-mediated disorders. Findings and limits, study-wide: The authors found no clinical or MRI feature associated with the multiple sclerosis repertoire cluster. HTLV-1-associated myelopathy displayed the greatest TCR clonal expansion, and multiple sclerosis exhibited the smallest, lower than that of healthy controls.

With V trimmed by 5 bases and J by 6 bases, 8 bases remained unmatched. The CDR3 totals 14 residues. Germline V gene lookup returns CDR1 SGHTA and CDR2 FQGNSA. J is TRBJ2-7 and V is TRBV7-2; 9 nucleotides match TRBD2. Sequencing was performed on PBMCs. The TCR sequence derives from a man aged 40-49 years with multiple sclerosis. The CDR3 sequence: CASSRGLARSEQYF. The DNA for the CDR3 is TGTGCCAGCAGCCGGGGACTAGCCAGGAGCGAGCAGTACTTC. The full variable domain, in which reference TRBV7-2 and TRBJ2-7 provide the parts outside the CDR3, is GAGVSQSPSNKVTEKGKDVELRCDPISGHTALYWYRQSLGQGLEFLIYFQGNSAPDKSGLPSDRFSAERTGGSVSTLTIQRTQQEDSAVYLCASSRGLARSEQYFGPGTRLTVT.